This T cell receptor beta chain was sequenced in a study of Graves' ophthalmopathy and Graves' hyperthyroidism. Study-level findings and limits: Blood repertoires reportedly contained most expanded thyroid clonotypes above 0.001 frequency. This model predicted ophthalmopathy progression (sensitivity 65% to 71%, specificity around 72%).

The CDR3 totals 14 residues. J was trimmed by 0 bases and V by 6 bases; bases with no gene match: 4. Germline-derived CDR1 and CDR2 are SQVTM and ANQGSEA. RNA transcripts were the source from which TCR beta CDR3 regions were amplified. HTBI primers served in a first-round RT-PCR, which a second-round multiplex PCR followed. TCRdb used MiXCR to reprocess the multiplex PCR reads, holding one entry per CDR3 protein. Seen here are roughly 700,000 distinct CDR3 sequences, 40% observed once, and the top ten hold roughly 45%. There are many counts of this clonotype. Its antigen is as yet unknown. Specimen: peripheral blood. The sequence was collected from an adult man with Graves' ophthalmopathy. The rearrangement uses TRBV29-1 and TRBJ2-7; 11 nucleotides match TRBD2. The CDR3 DNA reads as TGCAGCGTGGCGACTAGCGGGGTCTCCTACGAGCAGTACTTC. As protein: CSVATSGVSYEQYF.